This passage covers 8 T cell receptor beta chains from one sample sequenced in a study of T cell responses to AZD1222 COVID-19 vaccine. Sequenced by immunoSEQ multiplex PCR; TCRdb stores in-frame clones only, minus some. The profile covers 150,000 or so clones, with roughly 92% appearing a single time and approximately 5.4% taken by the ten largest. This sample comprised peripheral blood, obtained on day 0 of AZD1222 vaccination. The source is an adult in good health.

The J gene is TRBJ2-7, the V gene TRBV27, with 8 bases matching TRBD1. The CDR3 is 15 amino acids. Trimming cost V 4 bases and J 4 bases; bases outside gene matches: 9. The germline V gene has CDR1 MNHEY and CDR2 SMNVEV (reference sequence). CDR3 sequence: CASSSSGTGDYEQYF. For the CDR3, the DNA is TGTGCCAGCAGTTCCTCCGGGACAGGAGATTACGAGCAGTACTTC.

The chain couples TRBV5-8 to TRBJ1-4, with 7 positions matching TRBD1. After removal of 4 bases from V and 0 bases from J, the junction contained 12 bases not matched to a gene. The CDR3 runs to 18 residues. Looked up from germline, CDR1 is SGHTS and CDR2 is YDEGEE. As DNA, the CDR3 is TGTGCCAGCAGCCTACTAGGGACAGTTCCTGCAACTAATGAAAAACTGTTTTTT. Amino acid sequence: CASSLLGTVPATNEKLFF.

The CDR3 DNA follows: TGTGCCAGCAGCTCCAGCCAGGGTCCCCGAGGGGCTTTCTTT. Encoded protein: CASSSSQGPRGAFF. The J gene is TRBJ1-1, the V gene TRBV7-8; a possible D gene is TRBD1 (5 bases). The germline gives CDR1 SGHVS, CDR2 FQNEAQ. V lost 4 bases and J lost 11, with 20 bases in between. The CDR3 consists of 14 residues.

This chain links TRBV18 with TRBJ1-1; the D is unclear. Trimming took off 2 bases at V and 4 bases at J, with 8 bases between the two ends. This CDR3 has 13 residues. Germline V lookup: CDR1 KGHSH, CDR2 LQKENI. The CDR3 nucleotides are TGTGCCAGCTCACCAAGGCACCCCACTGAAGCTTTCTTT. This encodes CASSPRHPTEAFF. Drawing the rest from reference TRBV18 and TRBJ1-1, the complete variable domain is NAGVMQNPRHLVRRRGQEARLRCSPMKGHSHVYWYRQLPEEGLKFMVYLQKENIIDESGMPKERFSAEFPKEGPSILRIQQVVRGDSAAYFCASSPRHPTEAFFGQGTRLTVV.

CDR3 amino acids: CASSQDPDRANGYTF. In nucleotides, the CDR3 is TGTGCCAGCAGCCAAGATCCCGACAGGGCGAATGGCTACACCTTC. This chain joins TRBV3-1 (or the pseudogene TRBV3-2) and TRBJ1-2, with TRBD1 matching over 7 bases. The CDR3 runs to 15 residues. The J segment lost 6 bases and the V segment lost 0 bases, leaving 7 bases of the junction unmatched. The germline gives CDR1 LGHDT, CDR2 YNNKEL (reference sequence).

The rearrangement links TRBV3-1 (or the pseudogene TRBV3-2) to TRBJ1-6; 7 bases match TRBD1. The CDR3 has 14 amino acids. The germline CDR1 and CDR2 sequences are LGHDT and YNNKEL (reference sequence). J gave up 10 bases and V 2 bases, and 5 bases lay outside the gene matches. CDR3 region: CASSQQGEISPLHF. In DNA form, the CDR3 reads TGTGCCAGCAGCCAACAGGGGGAGATCTCACCCCTCCACTTT.

The CDR3 loop reads CASSQVEVRGRGSYEQYF. The CDR3 DNA is TGTGCCAGCAGCCAAGTAGAAGTCCGCGGGAGAGGTTCTTACGAGCAGTACTTC. The chain uses TRBV3-1 (or the pseudogene TRBV3-2) and TRBJ2-7; 7 nucleotides agree with TRBD2. V lost 1 base, J lost 4 bases, and 16 bases stayed unmatched. Germline CDR1 is LGHDT and CDR2 is YNNKEL (reference sequence). This CDR3 contains 18 residues.

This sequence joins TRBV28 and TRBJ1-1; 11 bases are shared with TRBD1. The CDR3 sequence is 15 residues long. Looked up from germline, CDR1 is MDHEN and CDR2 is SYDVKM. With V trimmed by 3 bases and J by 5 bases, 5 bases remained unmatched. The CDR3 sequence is CASSFTGTGGTEAFF. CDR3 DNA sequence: TGTGCCAGCAGTTTTACTGGGACAGGGGGAACTGAAGCTTTCTTT.